What follows is one T cell receptor beta chain and its context. These data belong to a study of PD-L1 blockade in urothelial cancer. Across the study: The researchers analyzed blood 3 weeks (second dose) and 6 weeks after treatment start.

CDR1 is SEHNR and CDR2 is FQNEAQ in the germline V gene (reference sequence). Trimming left V 10 bases short and J 4 bases short, with 19 bases between. The CDR3 sequence is 14 residues long. Method: immunoSEQ multiplex PCR; TCRdb's copy keeps in-frame clones and lacks some. The data contain approximately 48,000 clones, roughly nine tenths of them singletons. Specified time point: pretreatment peripheral blood. This chain uses TRBV7-9 with TRBJ1-1; D possibly corresponds to TRBD1 (5 bases). Sequenced material: PBMCs, taken around atezolizumab (anti-PD-L1) treatment. The receptor was isolated from a woman aged 55-69 years with urothelial cancer. CDR3 region: CATKTSGLSTEAFF. CDR3 in DNA: TGTGCCACCAAAACCTCAGGGTTGAGCACTGAAGCTTTCTTT. The full variable domain, with the rest looked up from reference TRBV7-9 and TRBJ1-1, is DTGVSQNPRHKITKRGQNVTFRCDPISEHNRLYWYRQTLGQGPEFLTYFQNEAQLEKSRLLSDRFSAERPKGSFSTLEIQRTEQGDSAMYLCATKTSGLSTEAFFGQGTRLTVV.